This TCR beta chain was sequenced for a study of PD-1 blockade in classical Hodgkin lymphoma. Only in-frame clones appear in the TCRdb table, and some are missing; sequencing was by immunoSEQ multiplex PCR. The table records approximately 59,000 clones, approximately 89% of them present only once. This clone showed up just once. Relapse after autologous stem cell transplantation occurred in every patient, and brentuximab vedotin exposure varied. The sequence was collected from a human donor with classical Hodgkin lymphoma. Sequencing used peripheral blood mononuclear cells (PBMCs), obtained before the second cycle of nivolumab.

CDR3 nucleotide sequence: TGTGCCAGCATGGGGTCTCTTCTGAACGTCCTGACTTTC. Its protein is CASMGSLLNVLTF. This sequence joins TRBV6-6 and TRBJ2-6; D not certain. Per germline, CDR1 MNHNY and CDR2 SVGAGI (reference sequence). V was shortened by 7 bases and J by 10 bases, with 14 bases between the two germline ends. The CDR3 has 13 residues.